This T cell receptor beta chain was found in a study of blood T cell repertoires in COVID-19. As for the study in general: Samples representing acute and convalescent COVID-19 were sourced from the United States, Italy and Spain.

Clones were read by immunoSEQ multiplex PCR, and TCRdb kept only the in-frame ones, dropping some. The table has more than 100,000 clones, 70% to 90% seen once. Germline CDR1 SGDLS, CDR2 YYNGEE. The CDR3 sequence is 15 residues long. V was shortened by 3 bases and J by 0 bases, with 10 bases between the two germline ends. The TCR comes from a woman in her sixties or seventies with acute or convalescent COVID-19. Sequenced input: peripheral blood. The V call is TRBV9, the J call TRBJ1-5; D uncertain. CDR3 protein: CASSETDYSNQPQHF. Written as DNA, the CDR3 is TGTGCCAGCAGCGAAACAGATTATAGCAATCAGCCCCAGCATTTT. The entire variable domain, with the rest obtained from reference TRBV9 and TRBJ1-5, is as follows: DSGVTQTPKHLITATGQRVTLRCSPRSGDLSVYWYQQSLDQGLQFLIQYYNGEERAKGNILERFSAQQFPDLHSELNLSSLELGDSALYFCASSETDYSNQPQHFGDGTRLSIL.